The T cell receptor beta chain under discussion was sequenced for a study of spatial heterogeneity in lung cancer. At the level of the study: Alpha-chain sequences were detected in numbers that were consistently lower than beta-chain sequences. In raw reads, more than nine appearances on average were recorded for each unique TCR and UMI combination. Findings and limits, study-wide: Blood carried ubiquitous expanded tumor TCRs more at resection than follow-up.

Regarding this clonotype: Antigen specificity is unknown.

Carried by each TCR cDNA molecule was a unique molecular identifier. TCRdb used MiXCR to reprocess the 5' RACE reads, holding one entry per CDR3 protein. The data show about 45,000 distinct CDR3 sequences, with 12% to 15% seen just once and around three fifths held by the top ten. Germline-derived CDR1 and CDR2 are SGHRS and YFSETQ. The CDR3 runs to 14 residues. V lost 1 base, J lost 7 bases, and 4 bases stayed unmatched. Time point noted: sample taken at primary tumor resection. Whole RNA came from tumor, nontumor lung or frozen PBMC and was sequenced without being sorted. Sequencing used PBMCs, obtained at surgery. The rearrangement links TRBV5-1 to TRBJ2-1; TRBD2 aligns across 8 bases. The sequence derives from a male donor with early-stage non-small cell lung cancer. DNA for the CDR3: TGCGCCAGCAGCTTGTACGAGCGGGGGAATGAGCAGTTCTTC. Protein: CASSLYERGNEQFF. The full variable domain, completed using reference TRBV5-1 and TRBJ2-1, is KAGVTQTPRYLIKTRGQQVTLSCSPISGHRSVSWYQQTPGQGLQFLFEYFSETQRNKGNFPGRFSGRQFSNSRSEMNVSTLELGDSALYLCASSLYERGNEQFFGPGTRLTVL.